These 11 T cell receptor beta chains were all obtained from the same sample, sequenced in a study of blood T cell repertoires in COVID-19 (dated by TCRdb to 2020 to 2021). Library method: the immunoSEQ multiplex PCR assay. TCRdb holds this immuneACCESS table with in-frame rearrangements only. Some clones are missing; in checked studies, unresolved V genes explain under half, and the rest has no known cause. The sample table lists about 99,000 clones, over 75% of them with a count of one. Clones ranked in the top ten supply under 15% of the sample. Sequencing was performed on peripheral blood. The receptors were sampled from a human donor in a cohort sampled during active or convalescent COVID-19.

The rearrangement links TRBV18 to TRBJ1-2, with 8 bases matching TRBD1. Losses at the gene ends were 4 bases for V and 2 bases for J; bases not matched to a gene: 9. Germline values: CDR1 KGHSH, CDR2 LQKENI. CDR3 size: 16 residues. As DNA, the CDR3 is TGTGCCAGCTCACGGGGACAGGTGGGAGCGAACTATGGCTACACCTTC. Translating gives CASSRGQVGANYGYTF.

CDR3 residues: CATDNNSNYGYTF. CDR3 nucleotides: TGTGCCACCGACAATAACTCTAACTATGGCTACACCTTC. The chain couples TRBV7-9 to TRBJ1-2; D is ambiguous. The CDR3 covers 13 residues. Germline values: CDR1 SEHNR, CDR2 FQNEAQ (reference sequence). The ends were cut back, 10 bases at V and 0 bases at J, with 12 bases in the middle.

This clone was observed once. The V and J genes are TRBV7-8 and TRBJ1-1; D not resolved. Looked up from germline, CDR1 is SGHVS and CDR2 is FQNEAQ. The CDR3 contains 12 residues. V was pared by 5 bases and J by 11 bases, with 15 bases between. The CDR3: CASSPRGLDAFF. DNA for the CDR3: TGTGCCAGCAGCCCCCGCGGCTTAGACGCTTTCTTT.

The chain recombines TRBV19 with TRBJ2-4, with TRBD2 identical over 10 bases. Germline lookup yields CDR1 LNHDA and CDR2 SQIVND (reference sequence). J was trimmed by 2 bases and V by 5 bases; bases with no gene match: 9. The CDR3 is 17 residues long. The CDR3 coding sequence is TGTGCCAGTAGTGGGAGAACTAGCGGGAAAACCAAAAACATTCAGTACTTC. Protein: CASSGRTSGKTKNIQYF.

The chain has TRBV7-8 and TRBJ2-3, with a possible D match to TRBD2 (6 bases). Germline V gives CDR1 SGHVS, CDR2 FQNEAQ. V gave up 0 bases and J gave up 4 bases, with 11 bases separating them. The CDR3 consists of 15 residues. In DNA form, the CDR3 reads TGTGCCAGCAGCTTAGCCGCGGGATGGGCAGATACGCAGTATTTT. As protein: CASSLAAGWADTQYF.

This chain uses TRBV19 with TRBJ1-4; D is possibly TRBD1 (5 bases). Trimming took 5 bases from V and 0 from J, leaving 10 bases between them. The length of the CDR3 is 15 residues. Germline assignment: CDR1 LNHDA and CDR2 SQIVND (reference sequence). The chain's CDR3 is CASSFGDSTNEKLFF. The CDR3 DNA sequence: TGTGCCAGTAGTTTTGGGGACTCAACTAATGAAAAACTGTTTTTT. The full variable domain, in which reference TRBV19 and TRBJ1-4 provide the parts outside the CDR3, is DGGITQSPKYLFRKEGQNVTLSCEQNLNHDAMYWYRQDPGQGLRLIYYSQIVNDFQKGDIAEGYSVSREKKESFPLTVTSAQKNPTAFYLCASSFGDSTNEKLFFGSGTQLSVL.

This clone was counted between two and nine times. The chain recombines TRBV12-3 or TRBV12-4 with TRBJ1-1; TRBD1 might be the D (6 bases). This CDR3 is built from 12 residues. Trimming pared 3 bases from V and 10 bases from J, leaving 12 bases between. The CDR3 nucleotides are TGTGCCAGCAGTTTGAGTTTAGGGGGAGCTTTCTTT. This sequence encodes CASSLSLGGAFF.

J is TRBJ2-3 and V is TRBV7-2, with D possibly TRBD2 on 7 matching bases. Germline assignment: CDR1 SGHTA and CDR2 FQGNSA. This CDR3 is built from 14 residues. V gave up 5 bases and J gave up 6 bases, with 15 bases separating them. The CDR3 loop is CASSLGGHPDTQYF. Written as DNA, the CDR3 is TGTGCCAGCAGCCTCGGGGGGCACCCTGATACGCAGTATTTT. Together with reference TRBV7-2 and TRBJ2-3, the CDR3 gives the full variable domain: GAGVSQSPSNKVTEKGKDVELRCDPISGHTALYWYRQSLGQGLEFLIYFQGNSAPDKSGLPSDRFSAERTGGSVSTLTIQRTQQEDSAVYLCASSLGGHPDTQYFGPGTRLTVL.

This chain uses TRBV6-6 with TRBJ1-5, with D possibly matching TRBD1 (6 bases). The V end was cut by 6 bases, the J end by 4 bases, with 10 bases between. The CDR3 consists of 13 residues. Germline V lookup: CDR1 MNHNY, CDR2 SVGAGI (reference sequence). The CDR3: CASRRQENQPQHF. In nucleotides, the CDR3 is TGTGCCAGCAGACGACAGGAAAATCAGCCCCAGCATTTT.

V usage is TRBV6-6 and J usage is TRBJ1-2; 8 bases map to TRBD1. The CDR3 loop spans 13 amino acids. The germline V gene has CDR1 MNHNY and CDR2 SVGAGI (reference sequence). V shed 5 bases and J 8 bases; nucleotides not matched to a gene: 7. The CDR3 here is CASSGPQGEGYTF. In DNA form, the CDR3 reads TGTGCCAGCAGTGGACCACAGGGGGAAGGCTACACCTTC.

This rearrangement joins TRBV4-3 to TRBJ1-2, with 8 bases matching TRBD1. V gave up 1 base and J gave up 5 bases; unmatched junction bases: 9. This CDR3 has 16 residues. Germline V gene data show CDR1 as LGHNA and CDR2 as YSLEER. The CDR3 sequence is CASSQVGQALPYGYTF. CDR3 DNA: TGCGCCAGCAGCCAAGTGGGACAGGCTCTCCCTTATGGCTACACCTTC.